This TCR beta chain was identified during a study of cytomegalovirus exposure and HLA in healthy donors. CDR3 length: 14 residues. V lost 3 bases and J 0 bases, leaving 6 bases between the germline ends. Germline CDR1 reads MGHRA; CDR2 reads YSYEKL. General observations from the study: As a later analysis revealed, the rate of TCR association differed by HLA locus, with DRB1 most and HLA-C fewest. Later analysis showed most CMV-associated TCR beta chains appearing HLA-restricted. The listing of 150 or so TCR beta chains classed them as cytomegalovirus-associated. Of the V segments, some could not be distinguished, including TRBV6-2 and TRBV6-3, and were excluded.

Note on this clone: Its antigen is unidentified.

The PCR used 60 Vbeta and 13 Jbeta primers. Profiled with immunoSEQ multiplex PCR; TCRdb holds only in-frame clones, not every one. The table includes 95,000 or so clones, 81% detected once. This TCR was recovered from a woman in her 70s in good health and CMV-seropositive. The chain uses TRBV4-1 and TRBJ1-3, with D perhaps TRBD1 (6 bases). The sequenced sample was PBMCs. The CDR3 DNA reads TGCGCCAGCAGCCAGACAGGCTCTGGAAACACCATATATTTT. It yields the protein CASSQTGSGNTIYF.